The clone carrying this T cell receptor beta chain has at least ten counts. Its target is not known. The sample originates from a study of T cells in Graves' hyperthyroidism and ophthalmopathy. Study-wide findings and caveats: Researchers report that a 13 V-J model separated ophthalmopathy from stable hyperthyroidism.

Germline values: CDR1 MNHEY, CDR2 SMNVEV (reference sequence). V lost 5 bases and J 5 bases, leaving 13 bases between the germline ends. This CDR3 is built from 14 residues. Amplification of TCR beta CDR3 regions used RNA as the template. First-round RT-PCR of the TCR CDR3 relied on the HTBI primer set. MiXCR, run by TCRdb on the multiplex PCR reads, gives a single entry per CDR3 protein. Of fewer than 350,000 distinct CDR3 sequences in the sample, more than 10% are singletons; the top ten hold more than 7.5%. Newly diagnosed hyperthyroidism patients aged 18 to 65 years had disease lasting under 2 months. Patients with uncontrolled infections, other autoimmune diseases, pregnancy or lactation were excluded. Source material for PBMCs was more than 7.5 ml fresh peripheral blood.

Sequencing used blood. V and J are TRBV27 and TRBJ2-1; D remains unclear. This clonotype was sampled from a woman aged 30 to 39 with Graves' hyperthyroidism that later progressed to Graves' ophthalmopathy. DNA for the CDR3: TGTGCCAGCAGTCGTGGACCAACAGACAATGAGCAGTTCTTC. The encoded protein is CASSRGPTDNEQFF.